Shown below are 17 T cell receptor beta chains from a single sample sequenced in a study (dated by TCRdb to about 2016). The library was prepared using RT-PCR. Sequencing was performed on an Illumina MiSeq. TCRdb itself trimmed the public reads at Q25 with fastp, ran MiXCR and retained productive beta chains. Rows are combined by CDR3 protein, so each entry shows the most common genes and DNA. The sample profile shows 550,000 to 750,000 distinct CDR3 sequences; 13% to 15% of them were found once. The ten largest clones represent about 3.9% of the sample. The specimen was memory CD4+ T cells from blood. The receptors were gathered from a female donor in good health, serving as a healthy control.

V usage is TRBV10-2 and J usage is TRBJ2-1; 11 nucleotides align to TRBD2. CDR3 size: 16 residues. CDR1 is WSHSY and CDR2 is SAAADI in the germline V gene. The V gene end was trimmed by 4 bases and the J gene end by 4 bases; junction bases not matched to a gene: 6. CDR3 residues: CASSGMLAGGYNEQFF. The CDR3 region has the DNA TGCGCCAGCAGTGGTATGCTAGCGGGAGGATACAATGAGCAGTTCTTC.

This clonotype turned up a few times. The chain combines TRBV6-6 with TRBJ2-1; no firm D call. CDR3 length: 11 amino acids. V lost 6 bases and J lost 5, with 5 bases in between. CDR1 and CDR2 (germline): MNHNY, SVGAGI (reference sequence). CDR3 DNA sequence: TGTGCCAGCAGGCAAAACAATGAGCAGTTCTTC. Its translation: CASRQNNEQFF.

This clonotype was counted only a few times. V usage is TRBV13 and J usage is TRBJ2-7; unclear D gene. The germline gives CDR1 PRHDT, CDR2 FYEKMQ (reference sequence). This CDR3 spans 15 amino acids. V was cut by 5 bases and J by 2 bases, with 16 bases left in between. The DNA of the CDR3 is TGTGCCAGCAGCCCCGGTGCGGCACCGACCTACGAGCAGTACTTC. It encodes CASSPGAAPTYEQYF.

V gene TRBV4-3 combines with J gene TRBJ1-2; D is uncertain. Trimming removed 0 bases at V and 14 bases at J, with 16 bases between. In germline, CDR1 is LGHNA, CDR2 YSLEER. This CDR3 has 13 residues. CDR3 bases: TGCGCCAGCAGCCAAGAATTGGACCGAGCTCGGACCTTC. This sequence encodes CASSQELDRARTF.

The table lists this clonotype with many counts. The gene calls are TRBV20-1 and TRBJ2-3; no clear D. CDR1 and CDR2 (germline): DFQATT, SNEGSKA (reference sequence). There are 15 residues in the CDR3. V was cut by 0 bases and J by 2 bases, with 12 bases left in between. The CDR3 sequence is CSARDRMGFTDTQYF. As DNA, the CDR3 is TGCAGTGCTAGAGATAGGATGGGATTCACAGATACGCAGTATTTT.

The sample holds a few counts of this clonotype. CDR3 in amino acids: CASSVGQGDTEAFF. The CDR3 bases are TGTGCCAGCAGCGTAGGTCAGGGGGACACTGAAGCTTTCTTT. The V and J genes are TRBV9 and TRBJ1-1; 7 bases are a match to TRBD1. Germline assignment: CDR1 SGDLS and CDR2 YYNGEE. J was trimmed by 3 bases and V by 0 bases; bases with no gene match: 2. This CDR3 has 14 amino acids.

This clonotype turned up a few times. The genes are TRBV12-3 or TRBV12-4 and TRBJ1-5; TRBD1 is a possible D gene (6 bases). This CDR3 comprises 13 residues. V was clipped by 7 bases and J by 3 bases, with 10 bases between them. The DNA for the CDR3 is TGTGCCAGCACCCCGGGGGCCAATCAGCCCCAGCATTTT. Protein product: CASTPGANQPQHF.

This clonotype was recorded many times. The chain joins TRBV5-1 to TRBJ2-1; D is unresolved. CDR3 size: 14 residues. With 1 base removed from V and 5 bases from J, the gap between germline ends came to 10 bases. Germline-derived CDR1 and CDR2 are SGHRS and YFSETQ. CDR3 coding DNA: TGCGCCAGCAGCTTGACCGCCCCAAACAATGAGCAGTTCTTC. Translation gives CASSLTAPNNEQFF.

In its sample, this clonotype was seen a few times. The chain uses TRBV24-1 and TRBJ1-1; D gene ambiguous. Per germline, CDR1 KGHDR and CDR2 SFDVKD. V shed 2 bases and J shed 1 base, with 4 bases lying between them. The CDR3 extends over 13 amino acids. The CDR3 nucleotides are TGTGCCACCAGTGATTGGACGAACACTGAAGCTTTCTTT. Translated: CATSDWTNTEAFF.

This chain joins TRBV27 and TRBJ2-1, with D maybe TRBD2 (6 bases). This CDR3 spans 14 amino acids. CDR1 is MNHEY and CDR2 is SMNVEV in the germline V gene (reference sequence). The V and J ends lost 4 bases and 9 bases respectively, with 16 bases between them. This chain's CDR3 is CASSSNGSGAEQFF. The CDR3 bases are TGTGCCAGCAGTTCTAACGGGAGTGGCGCTGAGCAGTTCTTC.

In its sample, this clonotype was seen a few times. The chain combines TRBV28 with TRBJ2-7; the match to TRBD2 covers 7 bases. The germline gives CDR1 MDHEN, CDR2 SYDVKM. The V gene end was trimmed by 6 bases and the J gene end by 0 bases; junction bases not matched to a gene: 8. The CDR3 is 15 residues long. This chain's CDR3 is CASSVSGVISYEQYF. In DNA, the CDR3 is TGTGCCAGCAGCGTAAGCGGGGTGATCTCCTACGAGCAGTACTTC.

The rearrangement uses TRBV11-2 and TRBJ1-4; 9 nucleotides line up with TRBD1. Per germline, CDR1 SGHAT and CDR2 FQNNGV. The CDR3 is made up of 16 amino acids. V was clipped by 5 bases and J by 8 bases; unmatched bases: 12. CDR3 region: CASSPGQGLAVEKLFF. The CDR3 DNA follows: TGTGCCAGCAGCCCGGGACAGGGACTGGCAGTAGAAAAACTGTTTTTT.

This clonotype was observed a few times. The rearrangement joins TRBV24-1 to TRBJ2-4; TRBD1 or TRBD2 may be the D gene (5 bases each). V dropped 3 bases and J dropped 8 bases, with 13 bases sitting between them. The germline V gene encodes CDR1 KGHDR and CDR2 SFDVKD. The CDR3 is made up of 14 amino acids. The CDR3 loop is CATSDPTGTHIQYF. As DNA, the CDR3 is TGTGCCACCAGTGATCCTACCGGGACGCACATTCAGTACTTC.

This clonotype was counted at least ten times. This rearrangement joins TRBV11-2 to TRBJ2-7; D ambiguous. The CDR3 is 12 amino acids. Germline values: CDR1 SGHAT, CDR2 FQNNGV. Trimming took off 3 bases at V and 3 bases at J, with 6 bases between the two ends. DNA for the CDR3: TGTGCCAGCAGCTTCAGTCTCTACGAGCAGTACTTC. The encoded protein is CASSFSLYEQYF.

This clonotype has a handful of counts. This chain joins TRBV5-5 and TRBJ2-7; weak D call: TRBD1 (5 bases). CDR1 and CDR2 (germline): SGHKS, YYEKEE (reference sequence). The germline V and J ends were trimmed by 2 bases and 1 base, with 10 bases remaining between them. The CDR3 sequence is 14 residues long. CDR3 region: CASSFMTDSYEQYF. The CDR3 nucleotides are TGTGCCAGCAGCTTTATGACAGATTCCTACGAGCAGTACTTC.

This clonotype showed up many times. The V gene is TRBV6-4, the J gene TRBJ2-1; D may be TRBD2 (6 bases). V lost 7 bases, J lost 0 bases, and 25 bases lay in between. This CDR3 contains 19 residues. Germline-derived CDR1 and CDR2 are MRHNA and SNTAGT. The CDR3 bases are TGTGCCAGCACCCCACGGAGTTGTAGGCGGGACGACTCCTACAATGAGCAGTTCTTC. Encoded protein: CASTPRSCRRDDSYNEQFF.

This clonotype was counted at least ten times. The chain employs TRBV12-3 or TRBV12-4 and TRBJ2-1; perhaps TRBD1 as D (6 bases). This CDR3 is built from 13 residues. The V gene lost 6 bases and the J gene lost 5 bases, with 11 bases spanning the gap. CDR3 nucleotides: TGTGCCAGCAGCTTATCAGGGGACAATGAGCAGTTCTTC. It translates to CASSLSGDNEQFF.